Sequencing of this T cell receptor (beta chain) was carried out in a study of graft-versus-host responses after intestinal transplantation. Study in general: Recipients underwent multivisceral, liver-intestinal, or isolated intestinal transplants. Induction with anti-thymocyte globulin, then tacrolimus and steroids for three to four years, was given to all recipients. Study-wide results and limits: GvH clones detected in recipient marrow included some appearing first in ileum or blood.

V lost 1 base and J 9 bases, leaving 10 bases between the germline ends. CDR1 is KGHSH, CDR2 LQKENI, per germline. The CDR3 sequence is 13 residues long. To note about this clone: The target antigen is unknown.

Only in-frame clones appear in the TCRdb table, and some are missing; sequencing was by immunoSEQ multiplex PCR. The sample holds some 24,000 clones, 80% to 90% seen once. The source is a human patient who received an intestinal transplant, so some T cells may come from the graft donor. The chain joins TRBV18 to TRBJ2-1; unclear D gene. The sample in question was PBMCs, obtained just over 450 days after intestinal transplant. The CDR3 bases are TGTGCCAGCTCACCACGCCCGGGTGCTGAGCAGTTCTTC. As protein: CASSPRPGAEQFF.